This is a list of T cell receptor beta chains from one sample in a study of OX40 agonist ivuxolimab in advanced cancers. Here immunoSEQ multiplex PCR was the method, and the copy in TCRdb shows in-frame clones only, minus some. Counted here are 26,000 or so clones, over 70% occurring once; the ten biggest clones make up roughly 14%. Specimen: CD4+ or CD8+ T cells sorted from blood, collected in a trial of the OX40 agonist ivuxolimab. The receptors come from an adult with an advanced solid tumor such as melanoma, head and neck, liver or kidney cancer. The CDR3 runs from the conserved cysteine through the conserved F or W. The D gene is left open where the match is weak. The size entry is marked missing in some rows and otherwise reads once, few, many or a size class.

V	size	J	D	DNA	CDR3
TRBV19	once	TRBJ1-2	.	TGTGCCAGTAGTATAGACCTCCTTCCCGGGGGAGGCTACACCTTC	CASSIDLLPGGGYTF
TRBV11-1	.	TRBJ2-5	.	TGTGCCAGCAGCTCCGGGACAATGTACCAAGAGACCCAGTACTTC	CASSSGTMYQETQYF
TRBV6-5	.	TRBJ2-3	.	TGTGCCAGCAGAGGGATCTCCACAGATACGCAGTATTTT	CASRGISTDTQYF
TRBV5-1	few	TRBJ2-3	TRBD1	TGCGCCAGCAGCAACGGACAGGGGGGGACAGATACGCAGTATTTT	CASSNGQGGTDTQYF
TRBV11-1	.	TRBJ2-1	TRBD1	TGTGCCAGCAGCACAACCGGGACAGTGTCCTACAATGAGCAGTTCTTC	CASSTTGTVSYNEQFF
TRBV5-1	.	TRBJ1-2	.	TGCGCCAGCAGCGGAACGGACTACTATGGCTACACCTTC	CASSGTDYYGYTF
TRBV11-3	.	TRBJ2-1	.	TGTGCCAGCAGCCGATCCGGGCCTGACGGTGAGCAGTTCTTC	CASSRSGPDGEQFF
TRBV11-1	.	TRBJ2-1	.	TGTGCCAGCAGCTTAGAACGATACAATGAGCAGTTCTTC	CASSLERYNEQFF
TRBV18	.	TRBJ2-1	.	TGTGCCAGCTCGTGGGGAGAAAATGAGCAGTTCTTC	CASSWGENEQFF
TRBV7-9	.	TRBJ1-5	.	TGTGCCAGCAGCTTAGGTGTCAGGCAGCCCCAGCATTTT	CASSLGVRQPQHF
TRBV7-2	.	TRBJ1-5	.	TGTGCCAGCAGCCGATACAATAATCAGCCCCAGCATTTT	CASSRYNNQPQHF
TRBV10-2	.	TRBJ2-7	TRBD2	TGCGCCAGCAGTGAGTCTGGGGCGGGGGAGGTTATTGAGCAGTACTTC	CASSESGAGEVIEQYF
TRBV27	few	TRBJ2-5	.	TGTGCCAGCAGGGAAGGGCTCCGAAGGGGAGAGACCCAGTACTTC	CASREGLRRGETQYF
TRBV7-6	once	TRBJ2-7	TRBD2	TGTGCCAGCAGCTTAGCGGGTAGCGGGGGCTCCTACGAGCAGTACTTC	CASSLAGSGGSYEQYF
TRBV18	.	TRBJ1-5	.	TGTGCCAGCTCACCAGAGCAGGGCGGCAATCAGCCCCAGCATTTT	CASSPEQGGNQPQHF
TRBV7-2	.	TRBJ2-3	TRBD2	TGTGCCAGCAGCCCCGGACTAGCCACAGATACGCAGTATTTT	CASSPGLATDTQYF
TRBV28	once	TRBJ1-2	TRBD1	TGTGCCAGCAGATCCGGGACAGGGGGCATTGGTGGCTACACCTTC	CASRSGTGGIGGYTF
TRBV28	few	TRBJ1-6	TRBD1	TGTGCCAGCAGTACGACGGGACAGGGGATTTCACCCCTCCACTTT	CASSTTGQGISPLHF
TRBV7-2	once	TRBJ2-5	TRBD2	TGTGCCAGCAGCTTTAGCGGGGGAAGGGTAGAGACCCAGTACTTC	CASSFSGGRVETQYF
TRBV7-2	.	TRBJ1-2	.	TGTGCCAGCAGCTTATCCCCCGCACCGGCGGGTTACTATGGCTACACCTTC	CASSLSPAPAGYYGYTF
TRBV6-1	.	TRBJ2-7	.	TGTGCCAGCAGTGAATTGGGCAGGGGCACGGGGGAGCAGTACTTC	CASSELGRGTGEQYF
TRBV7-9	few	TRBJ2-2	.	TGTGCCAGCAGCTTTGGAACATTGTCCACCGGGGAGCTGTTTTTT	CASSFGTLSTGELFF
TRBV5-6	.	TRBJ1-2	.	TGTGCCAGCAGCAAGGACGTCCCCTATGGCTACACCTTC	CASSKDVPYGYTF
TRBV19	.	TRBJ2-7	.	TGTGCCAGTAGTATCCTAGTTTCCCCGGGCCACGAGCAGTACTTC	CASSILVSPGHEQYF
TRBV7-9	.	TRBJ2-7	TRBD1	TGTGCCAGCAGACCCGACAGGGGGAGAAACGAGCAGTACTTC	CASRPDRGRNEQYF
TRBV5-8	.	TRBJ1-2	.	TGTGCCACTACCAGAGGAGCCGAGTCATCTGGCTACACCTTC	CATTRGAESSGYTF
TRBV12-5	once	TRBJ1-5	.	TGTGCTAGTGGTTCCCCATACTATAGCAATCAGCCCCAGCATTTT	CASGSPYYSNQPQHF
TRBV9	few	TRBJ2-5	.	TGTGCCAGCAGCGTAGCTCGAGGGGAGACCCAGTACTTC	CASSVARGETQYF
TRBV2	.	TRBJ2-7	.	TGTGCCAGCTCAAGGGACACTTCAACCTCCTACGAGCAGTACTTC	CASSRDTSTSYEQYF
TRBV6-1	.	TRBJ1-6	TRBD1	TGTGCCAGCATTTCAGGGGGCGGGAATTCACCCCTCCACTTT	CASISGGGNSPLHF
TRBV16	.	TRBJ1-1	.	TGTGCCAGCAGCCCCCAGACGGGACTATCGAACACTGAAGCTTTCTTT	CASSPQTGLSNTEAFF
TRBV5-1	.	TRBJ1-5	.	TGCGCCAGCAGCTTGGACGCGGGCAATCAGCCCCAGCATTTT	CASSLDAGNQPQHF
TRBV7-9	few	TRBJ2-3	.	TGTGCCAGCAGCTTAGTTGTTACCCCGGGAGATACGCAGTATTTT	CASSLVVTPGDTQYF
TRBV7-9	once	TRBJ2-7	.	TGTGCCAGCACCGTTCAGGGCTCTCCTATCTCCTACGAGCAGTACTTC	CASTVQGSPISYEQYF
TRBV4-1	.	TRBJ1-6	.	TGCGCCAGCAGCTCCAGGAATTCACCCCTCCACTTT	CASSSRNSPLHF
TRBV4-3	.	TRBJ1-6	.	TGCGCCAGCGGCTGGGGGTACAGTTCCTATAATTCACCCCTCCACTTT	CASGWGYSSYNSPLHF
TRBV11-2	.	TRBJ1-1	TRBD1	TGTGCCAGCAGCTCGGGACAGGGCCAGAACACTGAAGCTTTCTTT	CASSSGQGQNTEAFF
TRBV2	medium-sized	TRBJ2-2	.	TGTGCCAGCAAGGGGGTAGTCAACGCCGGGGAGCTGTTTTTT	CASKGVVNAGELFF
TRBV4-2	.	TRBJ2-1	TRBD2	TGTGCCAGCAGCCAATGGGAAGCGGGGAGGTCCAATGAGCAGTTCTTC	CASSQWEAGRSNEQFF
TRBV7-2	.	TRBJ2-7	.	TGTGCCAGCAGCCTCGGCCACAGCTCCTACGAGCAGTACTTC	CASSLGHSSYEQYF
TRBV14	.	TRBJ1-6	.	TGTGCCAGCAGCGGGCTACAATCGGGCTCACCCCTCCACTTT	CASSGLQSGSPLHF
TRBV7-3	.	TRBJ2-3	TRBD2	TGTGCCAGCAGCCAAACTAGCGGGGGGGCCCACGGCACAGATACGCAGTATTTT	CASSQTSGGAHGTDTQYF
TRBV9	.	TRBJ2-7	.	TGTGCCAGCAGCGTAGAACAGAACTCCTACGAGCAGTACTTC	CASSVEQNSYEQYF
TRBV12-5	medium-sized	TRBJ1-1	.	TGTGCTAGTGGTTTGGTCCGCGGGGCTGAAGCTTTCTTT	CASGLVRGAEAFF
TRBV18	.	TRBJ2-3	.	TGTGCCAGCTCAAACATACACAGGGCAGATACGCAGTATTTT	CASSNIHRADTQYF
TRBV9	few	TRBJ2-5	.	TGTGCCAGCAGCCTAGCCAGGGGCGAGACCCAGTACTTC	CASSLARGETQYF